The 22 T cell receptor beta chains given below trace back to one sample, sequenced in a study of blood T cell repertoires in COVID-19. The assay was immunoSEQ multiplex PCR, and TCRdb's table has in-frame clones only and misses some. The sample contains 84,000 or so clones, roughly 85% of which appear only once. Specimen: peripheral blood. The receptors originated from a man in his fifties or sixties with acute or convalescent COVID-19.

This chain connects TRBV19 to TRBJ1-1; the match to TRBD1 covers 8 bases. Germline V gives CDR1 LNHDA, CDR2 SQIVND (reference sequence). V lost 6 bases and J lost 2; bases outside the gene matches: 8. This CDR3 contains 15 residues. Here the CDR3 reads CASSGDRRLNTEAFF. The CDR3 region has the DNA TGTGCCAGTAGCGGGGACAGGAGGTTAAACACTGAAGCTTTCTTT.

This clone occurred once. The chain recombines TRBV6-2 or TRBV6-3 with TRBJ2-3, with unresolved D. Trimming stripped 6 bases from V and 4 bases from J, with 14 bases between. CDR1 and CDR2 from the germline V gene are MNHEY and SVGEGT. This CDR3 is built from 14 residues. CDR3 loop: CASRPLSFPDTQYF. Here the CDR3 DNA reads TGTGCCAGCAGGCCTCTAAGCTTCCCAGATACGCAGTATTTT.

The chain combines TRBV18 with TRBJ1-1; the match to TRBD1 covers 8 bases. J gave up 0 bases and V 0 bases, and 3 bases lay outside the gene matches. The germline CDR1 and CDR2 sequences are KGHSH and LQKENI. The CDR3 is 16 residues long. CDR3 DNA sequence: TGTGCCAGCTCACCACCCCGGACAGGGATGAACACTGAAGCTTTCTTT. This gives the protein CASSPPRTGMNTEAFF.

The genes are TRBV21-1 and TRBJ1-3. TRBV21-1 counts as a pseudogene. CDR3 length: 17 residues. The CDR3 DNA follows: TGTGCCAGGGCCCATTTTCTAACCCCGACTTCACTAAACACCATATATTTT. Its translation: CARAHFLTPTSLNTIYF.

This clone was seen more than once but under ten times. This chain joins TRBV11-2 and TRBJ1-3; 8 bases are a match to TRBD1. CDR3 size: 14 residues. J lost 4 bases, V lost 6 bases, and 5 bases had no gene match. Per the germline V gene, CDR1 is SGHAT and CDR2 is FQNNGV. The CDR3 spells CASSSRDRGNTIYF. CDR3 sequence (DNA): TGTGCCAGCAGTTCCCGGGACAGGGGAAACACCATATATTTT.

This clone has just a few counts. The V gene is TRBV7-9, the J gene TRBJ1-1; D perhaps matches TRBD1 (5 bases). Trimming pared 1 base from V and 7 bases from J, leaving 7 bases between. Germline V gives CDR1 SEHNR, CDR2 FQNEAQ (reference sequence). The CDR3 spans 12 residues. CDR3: CASSLGQLEAFF. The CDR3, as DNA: TGTGCCAGCAGCTTAGGACAGCTTGAAGCTTTCTTT.

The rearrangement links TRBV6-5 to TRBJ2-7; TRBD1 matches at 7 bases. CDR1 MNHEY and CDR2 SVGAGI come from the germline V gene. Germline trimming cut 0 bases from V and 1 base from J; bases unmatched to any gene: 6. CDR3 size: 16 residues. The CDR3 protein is CASSYSGQGQSYEQYF. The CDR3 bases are TGTGCCAGCAGTTACTCGGGCCAGGGACAGTCCTACGAGCAGTACTTC.

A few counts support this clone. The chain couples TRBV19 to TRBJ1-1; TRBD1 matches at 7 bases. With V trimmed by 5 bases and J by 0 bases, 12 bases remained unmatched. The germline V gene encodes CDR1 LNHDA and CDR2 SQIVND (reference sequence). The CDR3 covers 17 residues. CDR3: CASSLSRDSLMNTEAFF. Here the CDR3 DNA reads TGTGCCAGTAGTCTTTCCCGGGACAGCCTTATGAACACTGAAGCTTTCTTT. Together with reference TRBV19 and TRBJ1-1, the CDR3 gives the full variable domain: DGGITQSPKYLFRKEGQNVTLSCEQNLNHDAMYWYRQDPGQGLRLIYYSQIVNDFQKGDIAEGYSVSREKKESFPLTVTSAQKNPTAFYLCASSLSRDSLMNTEAFFGQGTRLTVV.

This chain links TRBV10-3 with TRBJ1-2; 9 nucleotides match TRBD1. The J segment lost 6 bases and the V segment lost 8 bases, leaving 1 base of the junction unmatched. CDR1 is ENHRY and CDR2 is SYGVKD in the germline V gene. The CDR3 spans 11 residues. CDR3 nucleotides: TGTGCCATCTGGGACAGGGATGGCTACACCTTC. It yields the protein CAIWDRDGYTF.

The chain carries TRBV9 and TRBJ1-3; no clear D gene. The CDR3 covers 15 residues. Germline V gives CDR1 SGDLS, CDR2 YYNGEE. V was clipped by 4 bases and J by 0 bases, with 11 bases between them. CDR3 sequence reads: CASSMHPSSGNTIYF. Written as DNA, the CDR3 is TGTGCCAGCAGCATGCACCCGAGCTCTGGAAACACCATATATTTT.

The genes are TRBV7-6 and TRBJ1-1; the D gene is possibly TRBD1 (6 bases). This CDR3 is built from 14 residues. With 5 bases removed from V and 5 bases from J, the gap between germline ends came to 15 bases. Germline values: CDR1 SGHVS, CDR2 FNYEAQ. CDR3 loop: CASSASAGETEAFF. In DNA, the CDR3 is TGTGCCAGCAGCGCGTCGGCAGGGGAGACTGAAGCTTTCTTT.

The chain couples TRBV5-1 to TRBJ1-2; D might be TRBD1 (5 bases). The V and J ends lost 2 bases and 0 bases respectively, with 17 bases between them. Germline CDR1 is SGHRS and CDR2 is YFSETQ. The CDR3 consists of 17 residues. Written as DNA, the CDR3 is TGCGCCAGCAGCTTAAGCTCTATGCCGGGGGCTAACTATGGCTACACCTTC. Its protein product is CASSLSSMPGANYGYTF.

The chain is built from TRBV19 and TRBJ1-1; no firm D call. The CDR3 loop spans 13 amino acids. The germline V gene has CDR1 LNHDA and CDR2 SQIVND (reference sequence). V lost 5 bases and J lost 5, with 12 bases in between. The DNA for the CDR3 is TGTGCCAGTAGTGCCACAGTGGGTACTGAAGCTTTCTTT. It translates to CASSATVGTEAFF.

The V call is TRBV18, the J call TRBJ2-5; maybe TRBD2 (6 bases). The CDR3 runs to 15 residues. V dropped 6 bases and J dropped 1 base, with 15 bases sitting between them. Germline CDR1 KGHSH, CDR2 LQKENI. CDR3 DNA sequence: TGTGCCAGCTCCGTAGGAGGGAACTCCCAAGAGACCCAGTACTTC. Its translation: CASSVGGNSQETQYF.

The DNA for the CDR3 is TGTGCCAGCAGCCAAGCGGGGTACGAGCAGTACTTC. It encodes CASSQAGYEQYF. The rearrangement links TRBV4-2 to TRBJ2-7, with a weak D call TRBD2 (5 bases). CDR1 and CDR2 (germline): LGHNA, YNFKEQ. There are 12 residues in the CDR3. Trimming removed 1 base from V and 4 bases from J, with 5 bases in between.

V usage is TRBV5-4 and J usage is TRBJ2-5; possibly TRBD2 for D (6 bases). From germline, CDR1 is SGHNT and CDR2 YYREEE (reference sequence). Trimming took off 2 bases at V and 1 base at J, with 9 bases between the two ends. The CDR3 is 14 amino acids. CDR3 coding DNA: TGTGCCAGCAGCTTACGGGGGATCCAAGAGACCCAGTACTTC. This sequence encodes CASSLRGIQETQYF.

The CDR3 here is CASSNQGQGSGNTIYF. In nucleotides, the CDR3 is TGTGCCAGCAGCAACCAGGGACAGGGTTCTGGAAACACCATATATTTT. The V gene is TRBV11-2, the J gene TRBJ1-3; 9 bases are a match to TRBD1. V was clipped by 5 bases and J by 1 base; unmatched bases: 6. CDR3 size: 16 residues. Looked up from germline, CDR1 is SGHAT and CDR2 is FQNNGV.

DNA for the CDR3: TGCGCCAGCAGCCAAGATCTAGGGGCCGATACGCAGTATTTT. As protein: CASSQDLGADTQYF. The genes are TRBV4-3 and TRBJ2-3, with D perhaps TRBD1 (5 bases). This CDR3 comprises 14 residues. In germline, CDR1 is LGHNA, CDR2 YSLEER. Trimming pared 0 bases from V and 6 bases from J, leaving 10 bases between.

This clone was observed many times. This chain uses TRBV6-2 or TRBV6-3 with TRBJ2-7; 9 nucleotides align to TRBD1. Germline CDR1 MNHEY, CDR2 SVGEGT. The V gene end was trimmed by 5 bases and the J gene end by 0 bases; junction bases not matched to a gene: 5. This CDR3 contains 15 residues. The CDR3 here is CASSPGTGPSYEQYF. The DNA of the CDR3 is TGTGCCAGCAGTCCGGGGACAGGGCCCTCCTACGAGCAGTACTTC.

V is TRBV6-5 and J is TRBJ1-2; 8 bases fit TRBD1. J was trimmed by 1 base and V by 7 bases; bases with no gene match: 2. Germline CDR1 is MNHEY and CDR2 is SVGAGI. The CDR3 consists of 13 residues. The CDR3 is CASTDRGNYGYTF. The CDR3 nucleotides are TGTGCCAGCACCGACAGGGGTAACTATGGCTACACCTTC.

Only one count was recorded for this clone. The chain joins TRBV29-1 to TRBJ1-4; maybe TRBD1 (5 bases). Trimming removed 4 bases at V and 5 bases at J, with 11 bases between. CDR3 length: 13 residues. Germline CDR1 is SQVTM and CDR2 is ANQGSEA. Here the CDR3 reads CSVVDRSNEKLFF. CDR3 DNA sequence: TGCAGCGTTGTCGACAGATCGAATGAAAAACTGTTTTTT.

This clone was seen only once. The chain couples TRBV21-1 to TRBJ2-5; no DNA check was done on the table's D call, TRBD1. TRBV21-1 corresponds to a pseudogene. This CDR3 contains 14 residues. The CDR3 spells CASSRDRRLETQYF. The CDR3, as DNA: TGTGCCAGCAGCAGGGACAGAAGGTTGGAGACCCAGTACTTC.